Listed below are T cell receptor beta chains from one sample, sequenced in a study of human T cells and chemical hapten exposure. In TCRdb, the RACE reads were re-called with MiXCR into one record per CDR3 protein. Found here are under 100,000 distinct CDR3 sequences, roughly 10% of them singletons; the top ten hold approximately 3.4%. This specimen was whole blood, taken in connection with sensitization to the hapten diphenylcyclopropenone (DPC). These receptors came from a woman aged 40 to 50 with alopecia areata. Some clones in this sample may be carry-over from other donors' samples. Both conserved end residues are part of each CDR3.

V gene: TRBV12-3/TRBV12-4
J gene: TRBJ2-3
CDR3 protein: CASRRPGGSTDTQYF

V gene: TRBV3-1
J gene: TRBJ2-7
CDR3 protein: CASSQGGSGTYEQYF

V gene: TRBV3-1
J gene: TRBJ2-1
CDR3 protein: CASSPTTSTGEQFF

V gene: TRBV11-3
J gene: TRBJ2-7
CDR3 protein: CASSPWGSAYEQYF

V gene: TRBV5-6
J gene: TRBJ2-7
CDR3 protein: CASSPGTSGGTYEQYF

V gene: TRBV4-2
J gene: TRBJ1-1
CDR3 protein: CASSQVQPTEAFF

V gene: TRBV6-1
J gene: TRBJ1-1
CDR3 protein: CASSYGLRRLNTEAFF

V gene: TRBV15
J gene: TRBJ2-4
CDR3 protein: CATSRDEGDREYF

V gene: TRBV29-1
J gene: TRBJ2-2
CDR3 protein: CSVLGQTNTGELFF

V gene: TRBV29-1
J gene: TRBJ2-7
CDR3 protein: CSVIRTGVDEQYF